The sequence of this T cell receptor beta chain was determined in a study of T-cell memory formation after mild COVID-19. In the study overall: Clusters were largely donor specific. General study points: A second wave of clones peaked on day 37, and their SARS-CoV-2 specificity went unconfirmed. CD4/CD8 balance characterized clones contracting day 15 to 85, and CD4+ skew characterized later expanders. Those CD4+ clones that contracted were mainly in CM and EM (CD8+ ones in EMRA).

This CDR3 is built from 16 residues. Trimming left V 0 bases short and J 8 bases short, with 17 bases between. Germline V gives CDR1 SGHRS, CDR2 YFSETQ. TCRdb processed the 5' RACE reads anew with MiXCR; each CDR3 protein has one entry. The sample lists 89,000 or so distinct CDR3 sequences, roughly 12% occurring once. This clonotype has only one observation. What it binds is not known. The clonotype comes from a man aged 18 to 30 who had mild COVID-19 (a few samples of this study predate the infection). Cell type and time point are not known. Input material: PBMCs or a T cell subset sorted from them (not recorded which). The chain recombines TRBV5-1 with TRBJ2-2; the D gene could be TRBD1 or TRBD2 (5 bases each). The DNA of the CDR3 is TGCGCCAGCAGCTTGGCTTTGGGACCCTCATTTGGGGAGCTGTTTTTT. The encoded protein is CASSLALGPSFGELFF.